This T cell receptor (beta chain) appears in the sequencing data of a study of T cell responses to AZD1222 COVID-19 vaccine. The assay was immunoSEQ multiplex PCR, and TCRdb's table has in-frame clones only and misses some. Among about 210,000 clones listed, roughly 94% were seen once. In germline, CDR1 is SGHNT, CDR2 YYREEE (reference sequence). The CDR3 extends over 14 amino acids. Trimming removed 3 bases at V and 7 bases at J, with 13 bases between. Concerning this clone: Its antigen is as yet unknown.

Regarding the study as a whole: A reported finding is that nearly half of spike-specific TCRs target unmutated variant regions. Seropositivity was recorded at baseline in only five to seven AZD1222 recipients. The sample set comprised mostly white British donors with more females, and clonal diversity was possibly underestimated. All repertoire sampling was performed exclusively after the peak T cell response.

The rearrangement joins TRBV5-4 to TRBJ1-4, with D tentatively TRBD1 (6 bases). The TCR comes from an adult who received the MenACWY meningococcal vaccine as a control. The sample consisted of peripheral blood, taken 28 days after the second dose of the MenACWY control vaccine. The CDR3 DNA sequence: TGTGCCAGCAGCTCAGACCTGACAGGTGAAAAACTGTTTTTT. Protein product: CASSSDLTGEKLFF.